This T cell receptor (beta chain) came from a study of CD8 T cells in ankylosing spondylitis. Germline V lookup: CDR1 SQVTM, CDR2 ANQGSEA. The CDR3 spans 13 residues. Trimming cost V 3 bases and J 0 bases, with 9 bases left between them. Study conclusions and caveats: Relatively rare in peripheral blood, disease-linked clones were also CD8+.

Using quantitative 5'-RACE with molecular barcodes, the authors made TCR beta libraries. Each CDR3 protein is one row after TCRdb ran MiXCR on the 5' RACE reads. The sample lists 210,000 or so distinct CDR3 sequences, over 7% occurring once. This clonotype was counted ten times or more. Its antigen is unknown. Source material: blood, either unsorted or a sorted T cell fraction (not recorded which). This clonotype originated in a female donor with ankylosing spondylitis or in good health (not recorded which). The rearrangement uses TRBV29-1 and TRBJ2-7; D is undetermined. The CDR3 here is CSVEVATSYEQYF. The CDR3 DNA is TGCAGCGTTGAGGTCGCCACCTCCTACGAGCAGTACTTC.